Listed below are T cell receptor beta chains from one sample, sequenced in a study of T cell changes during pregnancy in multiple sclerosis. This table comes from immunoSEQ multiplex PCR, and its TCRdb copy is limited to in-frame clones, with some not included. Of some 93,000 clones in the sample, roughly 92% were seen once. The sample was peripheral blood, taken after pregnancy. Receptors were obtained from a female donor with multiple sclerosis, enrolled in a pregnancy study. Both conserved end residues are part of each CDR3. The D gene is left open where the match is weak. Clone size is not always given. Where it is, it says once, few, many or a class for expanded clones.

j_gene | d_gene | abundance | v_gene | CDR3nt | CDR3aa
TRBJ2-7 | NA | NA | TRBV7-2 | TGTGCCAGCAGCTTTCAGGGAAACGAGCAGTACTTC | CASSFQGNEQYF
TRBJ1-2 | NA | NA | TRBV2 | TGTGCCAGCAGCGGGACTAGCTATGGCTACACCTTC | CASSGTSYGYTF
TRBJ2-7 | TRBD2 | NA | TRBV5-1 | TGCGCCAGCAGCTTGGGCGGGACTAACGACTACGAGCAGTACTTC | CASSLGGTNDYEQYF
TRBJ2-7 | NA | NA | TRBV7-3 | TGTGCCAGCAGCTTAGGAAGGGGGGGATACGAGCAGTACTTC | CASSLGRGGYEQYF
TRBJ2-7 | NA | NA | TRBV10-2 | TGCGCCAGCAGACCGGGGAGACAAGGGTCCTACGAGCAGTACTTC | CASRPGRQGSYEQYF
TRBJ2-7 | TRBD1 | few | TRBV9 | TGTGCCAGCAGCGATGACAGGGGGGGGACCTACGAGCAGTACTTC | CASSDDRGGTYEQYF
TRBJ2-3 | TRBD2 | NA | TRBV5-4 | TGTGCCAGCAGCCCTGGACTAGCGGGAGGGTACCTTGGCACAGATACGCAGTATTTT | CASSPGLAGGYLGTDTQYF
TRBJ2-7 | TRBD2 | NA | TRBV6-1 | TGTGCCAGCAGTGAAGGGTTTGGGCGGGGGTCCTCCGACGAGCAGTACTTC | CASSEGFGRGSSDEQYF
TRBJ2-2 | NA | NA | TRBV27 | TGTGCCAGCAGTCTACCGGGGGCCGGGGAGCTGTTTTTT | CASSLPGAGELFF
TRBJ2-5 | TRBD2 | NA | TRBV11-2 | TGTGCCAGCAGCTACTGGACTAGCGGGAGGGCCGAGGAGGAGACCCAGTACTTC | CASSYWTSGRAEEETQYF
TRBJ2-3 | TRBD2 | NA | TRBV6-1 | TGTGCCAGCAGTGAACTAGCGGGAGCGTCTACAGATACGCAGTATTTT | CASSELAGASTDTQYF
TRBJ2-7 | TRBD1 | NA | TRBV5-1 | TGCGCCAGCAGCTTTCCGGGACAGGGGGCGCGGGAGCAGTACTTC | CASSFPGQGAREQYF
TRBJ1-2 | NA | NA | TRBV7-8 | TGTGCCAGCAGCTTAGCGGTGACTGCAAACTATGGCTACACCTTC | CASSLAVTANYGYTF
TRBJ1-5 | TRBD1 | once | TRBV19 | TGTGCCAGTGCCGGGACAGGGGGTATTCAGCCCCAGCATTTT | CASAGTGGIQPQHF
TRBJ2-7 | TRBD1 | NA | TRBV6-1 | TGTGCCAGCAGTGAACTTATGGATCCGACAGGGATTTCCTACGAGCAGTACTTC | CASSELMDPTGISYEQYF
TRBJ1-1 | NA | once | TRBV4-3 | TGCGCCAGCAGCCAAGATAGGAGGACTGAAGCTTTCTTT | CASSQDRRTEAFF
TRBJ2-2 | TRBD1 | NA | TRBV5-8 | TGTGCCAGCAGCCACAGGGGGTCGAACACCGGGGAGCTGTTTTTT | CASSHRGSNTGELFF
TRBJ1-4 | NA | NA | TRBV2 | TGTGCCAGCAGTGGAGATGAAAAACTGTTTTTT | CASSGDEKLFF
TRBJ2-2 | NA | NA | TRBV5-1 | TGCGCCAGCAGGGTTGGGTGGCAGGTGAACACCGGGGAGCTGTTTTTT | CASRVGWQVNTGELFF
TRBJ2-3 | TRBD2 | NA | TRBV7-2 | TGTGCCAGCAGCTCGGGACTAGCGGGAGGCCCCTCCAGCACAGATACGCAGTATTTT | CASSSGLAGGPSSTDTQYF
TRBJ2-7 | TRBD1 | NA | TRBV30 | TGTGCCTCCCACCGGGACAGGGGCGGCGAGCAGTACTTC | CASHRDRGGEQYF
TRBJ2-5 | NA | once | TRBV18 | TGTGCCAGCTCACCACCTCCGGGGGAGACCCAGTACTTC | CASSPPPGETQYF
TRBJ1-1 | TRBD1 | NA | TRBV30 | TGTGCCTGGAAGACAGGGGAAGCGAACACTGAAGCTTTCTTT | CAWKTGEANTEAFF
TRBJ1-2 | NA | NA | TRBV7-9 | TGTGCCAGCAACCTACAGGGAACTACTAACTATGGCTACACCTTC | CASNLQGTTNYGYTF
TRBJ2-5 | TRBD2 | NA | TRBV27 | TGTGCCAGCAGTTTGGACGATAGCGGGATAGAGACCCAGTACTTC | CASSLDDSGIETQYF
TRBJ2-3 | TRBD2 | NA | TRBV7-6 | TGTGCCAGCAGCTTTCCTAGCGGATTCACAGATACGCAGTATTTT | CASSFPSGFTDTQYF
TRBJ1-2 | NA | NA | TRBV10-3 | TGTGCCATCAGTGACAGCATATCGGGTAACTATGGTTACACCTTC | CAISDSISGNYGYTF
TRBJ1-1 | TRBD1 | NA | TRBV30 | TGTGCCTGGAGTGACCGTCATAAGTACAGGGGAGGTAGGTTGGCCACTGAAGCTTTCTTT | CAWSDRHKYRGGRLATEAFF
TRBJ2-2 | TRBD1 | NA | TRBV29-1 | TGCAGCGTTCCAGGGGGCCCCCTCACCGGGGAGCTGTTTTTT | CSVPGGPLTGELFF
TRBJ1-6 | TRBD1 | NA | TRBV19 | TGTGCCAGTAGCCGACAGGGGGCACGGTCACCCCTCCACTTT | CASSRQGARSPLHF
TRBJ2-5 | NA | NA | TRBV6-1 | TGTGCCAGCGGAGGGGAGACCCAGTACTTC | CASGGETQYF
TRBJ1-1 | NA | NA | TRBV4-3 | TGCGCCAGCAGCCAAGTCCTAGGGGAGGACACTGAAGCTTTCTTT | CASSQVLGEDTEAFF
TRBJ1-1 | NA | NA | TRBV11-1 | TGTGCCAGCAGCTTGAGACGCGGGTTAAACACTGAAGCTTTCTTT | CASSLRRGLNTEAFF
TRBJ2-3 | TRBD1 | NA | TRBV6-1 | TGTGCCAGCAGTTTTGACAGGGGAGATACGCAGTATTTT | CASSFDRGDTQYF
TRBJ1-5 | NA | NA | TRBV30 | TGTGCCTGGAGTCCTACAGGGTCTCAGCCCCAGCATTTT | CAWSPTGSQPQHF
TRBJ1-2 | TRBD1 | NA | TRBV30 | TGTGCCTGGAGTCTACCTCCGACAGGGCACACCTTC | CAWSLPPTGHTF
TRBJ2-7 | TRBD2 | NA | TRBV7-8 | TGTGCCAGCAGCTTGGCGGGGACTAGCGGGAGTTACGAGCAGTACTTC | CASSLAGTSGSYEQYF
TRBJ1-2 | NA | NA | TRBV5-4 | TGTGCCAGCAGCTTGGGGGGGGTAAGCTATGGCTACACCTTC | CASSLGGVSYGYTF
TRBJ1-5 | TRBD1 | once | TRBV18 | TGTGCCAGCTCACCTGGGACAGGTAATCAGCCCCAGCATTTT | CASSPGTGNQPQHF
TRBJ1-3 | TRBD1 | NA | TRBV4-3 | TGCGCCAGCAGCCAAGATCAGGGGGTCTCTGGAAACACCATATATTTT | CASSQDQGVSGNTIYF
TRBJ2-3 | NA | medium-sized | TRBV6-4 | TGTGCCAGCAGTGACTCTCCAGGAAGCACAGATACGCAGTATTTT | CASSDSPGSTDTQYF
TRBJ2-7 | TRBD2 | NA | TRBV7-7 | TGTGCCAGCAGCCGAGGACTAGCGGGGGGGCCCTACGAGCAGTACTTC | CASSRGLAGGPYEQYF
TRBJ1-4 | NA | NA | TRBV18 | TGTGCCAGCTCACCCCAAGGGACACTGAATGAAAAACTGTTTTTT | CASSPQGTLNEKLFF
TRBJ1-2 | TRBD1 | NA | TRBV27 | TGTGCCACTTCAGGGGGCCGTTTTGAGGAAGGCTACACCTTC | CATSGGRFEEGYTF
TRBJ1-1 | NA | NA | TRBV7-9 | TGTGCCAGCAGCTTCGAGACAGGACTTGAAGCTTTCTTT | CASSFETGLEAFF
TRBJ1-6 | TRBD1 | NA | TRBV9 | TGTGCCAGCAGCGTAGAATCTTCAGGGGGTTTCAATTCACCCCTCCACTTT | CASSVESSGGFNSPLHF
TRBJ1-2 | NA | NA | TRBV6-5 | TGTGCCAGCAGTAACCCCTCGGCAGGGTTGGTCGGCTACACCTTC | CASSNPSAGLVGYTF
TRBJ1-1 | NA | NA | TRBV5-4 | TGTGCCAGCAGCTTGGAACAGACGAACACTGAAGCTTTCTTT | CASSLEQTNTEAFF
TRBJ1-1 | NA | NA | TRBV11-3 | TGTGCCAGCAGCCATCCGGACACCGACAAAGCTTTCTTT | CASSHPDTDKAFF
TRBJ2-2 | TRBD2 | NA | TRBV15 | TGTGCCACCAGCAGAGCGGGCGGATCAGCGGGGTTTTATCAGGGGGAGCTGTTTTTT | CATSRAGGSAGFYQGELFF
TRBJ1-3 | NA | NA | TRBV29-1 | TGCAGCGTTGACGAACAGTCCGGAAACACCATATATTTT | CSVDEQSGNTIYF
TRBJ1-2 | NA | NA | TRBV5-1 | TGCGCCAGCAGCTTGGCCGAGGCAGGGAAGGGCTACACCTTC | CASSLAEAGKGYTF
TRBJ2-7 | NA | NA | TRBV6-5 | TGTGCCAGCAGCAAGGGACATACCAGCTCCTACGAGCAGTACTTC | CASSKGHTSSYEQYF
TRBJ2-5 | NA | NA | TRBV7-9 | TGTGCCAGCGGACTAACTATGCCTGTAAGGTTTCCAAGGAAGACCCAGTACTTC | CASGLTMPVRFPRKTQYF
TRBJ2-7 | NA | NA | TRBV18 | TGTGCCAGCTCACCCCTCTCCTACGAGCAGTACTTC | CASSPLSYEQYF